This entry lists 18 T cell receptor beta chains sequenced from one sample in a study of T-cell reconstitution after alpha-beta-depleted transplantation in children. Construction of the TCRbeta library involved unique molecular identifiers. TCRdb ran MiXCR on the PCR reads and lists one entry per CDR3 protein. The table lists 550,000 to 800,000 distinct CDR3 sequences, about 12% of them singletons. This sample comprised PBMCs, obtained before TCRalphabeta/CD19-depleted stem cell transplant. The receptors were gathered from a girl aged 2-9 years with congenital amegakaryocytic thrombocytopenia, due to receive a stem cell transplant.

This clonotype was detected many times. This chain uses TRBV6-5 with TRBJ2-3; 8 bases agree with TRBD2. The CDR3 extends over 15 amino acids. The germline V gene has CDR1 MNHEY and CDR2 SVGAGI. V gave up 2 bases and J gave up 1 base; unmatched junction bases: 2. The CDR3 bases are TGTGCCAGCAGTTACACAGCGGGGGGCACAGATACGCAGTATTTT. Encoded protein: CASSYTAGGTDTQYF.

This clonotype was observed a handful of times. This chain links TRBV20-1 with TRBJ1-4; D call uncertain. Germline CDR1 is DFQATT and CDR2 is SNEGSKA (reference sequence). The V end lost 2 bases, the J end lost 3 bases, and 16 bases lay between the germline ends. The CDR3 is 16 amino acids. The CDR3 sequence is CSARPRTTMSNEKLFF. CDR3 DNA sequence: TGCAGTGCTAGACCCAGGACTACCATGTCTAATGAAAAACTGTTTTTT.

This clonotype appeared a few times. The CDR3 sequence: CASTDPGVAKNIQYF. The CDR3 bases are TGTGCCAGCACCGACCCAGGGGTAGCCAAAAACATTCAGTACTTC. The chain uses TRBV12-3 or TRBV12-4 and TRBJ2-4; a possible D gene is TRBD1 (6 bases). Trimming removed 7 bases from V and 0 bases from J, with 13 bases in between. CDR3 length: 15 residues.

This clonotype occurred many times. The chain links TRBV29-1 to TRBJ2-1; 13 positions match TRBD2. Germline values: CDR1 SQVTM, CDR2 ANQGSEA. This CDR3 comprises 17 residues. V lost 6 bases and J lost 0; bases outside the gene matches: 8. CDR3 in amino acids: CSVSGLAGFSSYNEQFF. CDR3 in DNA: TGCAGCGTCTCGGGACTAGCGGGGTTCAGCTCCTACAATGAGCAGTTCTTC.

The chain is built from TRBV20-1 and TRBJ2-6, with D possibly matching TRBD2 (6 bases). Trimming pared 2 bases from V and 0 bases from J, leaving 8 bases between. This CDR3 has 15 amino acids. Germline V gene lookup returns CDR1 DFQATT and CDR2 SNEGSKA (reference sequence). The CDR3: CSARRSGSGANVLTF. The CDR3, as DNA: TGCAGTGCTAGACGTAGCGGCTCTGGGGCCAACGTCCTGACTTTC.

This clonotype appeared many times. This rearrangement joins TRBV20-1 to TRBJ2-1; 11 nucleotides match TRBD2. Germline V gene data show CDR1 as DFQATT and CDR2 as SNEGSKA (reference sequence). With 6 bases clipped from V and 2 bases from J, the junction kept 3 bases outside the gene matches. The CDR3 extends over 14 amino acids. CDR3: CSARLAGPYNEQFF. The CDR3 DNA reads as TGCAGTGCGAGACTAGCGGGGCCCTACAATGAGCAGTTCTTC.

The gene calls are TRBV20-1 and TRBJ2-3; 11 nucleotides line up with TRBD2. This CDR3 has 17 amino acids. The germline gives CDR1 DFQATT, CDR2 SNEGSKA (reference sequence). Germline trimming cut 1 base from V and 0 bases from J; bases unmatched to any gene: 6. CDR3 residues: CSARGGTSGASTDTQYF. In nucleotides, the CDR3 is TGCAGTGCTAGAGGGGGGACTAGCGGCGCTAGCACAGATACGCAGTATTTT.

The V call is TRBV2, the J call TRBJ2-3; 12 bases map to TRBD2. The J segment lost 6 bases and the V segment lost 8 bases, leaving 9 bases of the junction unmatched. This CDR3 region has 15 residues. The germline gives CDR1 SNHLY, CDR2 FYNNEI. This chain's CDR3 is CASRMELAGGDTQYF. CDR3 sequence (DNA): TGTGCCAGCCGAATGGAACTAGCGGGAGGCGATACGCAGTATTTT. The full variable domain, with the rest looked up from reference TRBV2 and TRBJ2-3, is EPEVTQTPSHQVTQMGQEVILRCVPISNHLYFYWYRQILGQKVEFLVSFYNNEISEKSEIFDDQFSVERPDGSNFTLKIRSTKLEDSAMYFCASRMELAGGDTQYFGPGTRLTVL.

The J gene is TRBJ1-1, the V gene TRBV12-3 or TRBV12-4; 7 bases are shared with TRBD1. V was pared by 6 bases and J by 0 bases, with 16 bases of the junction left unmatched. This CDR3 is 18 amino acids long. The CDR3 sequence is CASREQGRGLSLNTEAFF. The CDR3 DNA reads TGTGCCAGCAGGGAACAGGGGCGCGGTCTGTCTTTGAACACTGAAGCTTTCTTT.

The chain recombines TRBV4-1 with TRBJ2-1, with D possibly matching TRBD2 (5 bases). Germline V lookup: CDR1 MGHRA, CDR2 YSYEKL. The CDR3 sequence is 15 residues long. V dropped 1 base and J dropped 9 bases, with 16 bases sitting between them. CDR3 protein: CASSQAFVDGVEQFF. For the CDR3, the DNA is TGCGCCAGCAGCCAAGCTTTCGTGGACGGGGTTGAGCAGTTCTTC.

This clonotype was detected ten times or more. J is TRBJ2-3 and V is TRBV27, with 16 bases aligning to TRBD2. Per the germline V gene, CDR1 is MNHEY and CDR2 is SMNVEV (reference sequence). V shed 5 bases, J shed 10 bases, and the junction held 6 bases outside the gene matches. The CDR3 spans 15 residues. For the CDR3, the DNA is TGTGCCAGCAGTGCGGGACTAGCGGGAGGGGGGTCGCAGTATTTT. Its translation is CASSAGLAGGGSQYF.

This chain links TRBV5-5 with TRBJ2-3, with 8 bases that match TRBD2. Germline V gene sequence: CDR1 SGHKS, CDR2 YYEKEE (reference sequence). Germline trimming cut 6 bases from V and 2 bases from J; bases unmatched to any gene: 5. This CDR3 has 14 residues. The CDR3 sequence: CASNSGTPTDTQYF. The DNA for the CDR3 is TGTGCCAGCAATAGCGGGACTCCCACAGATACGCAGTATTTT.

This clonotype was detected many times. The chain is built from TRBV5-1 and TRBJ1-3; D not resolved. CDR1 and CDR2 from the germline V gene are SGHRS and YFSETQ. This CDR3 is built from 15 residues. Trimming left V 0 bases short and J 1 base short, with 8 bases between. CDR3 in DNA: TGCGCCAGCAGCTTGGATGGGTTTTCTGGAAACACCATATATTTT. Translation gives CASSLDGFSGNTIYF.

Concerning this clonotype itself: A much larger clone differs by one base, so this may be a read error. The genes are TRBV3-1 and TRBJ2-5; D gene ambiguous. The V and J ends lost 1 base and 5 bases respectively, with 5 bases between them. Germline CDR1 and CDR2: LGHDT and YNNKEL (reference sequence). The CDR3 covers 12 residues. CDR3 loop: CASSQAWETQYF. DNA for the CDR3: TGTGCCAGCAGCCAAGCCTGGGAGACCCAGTACTTC.

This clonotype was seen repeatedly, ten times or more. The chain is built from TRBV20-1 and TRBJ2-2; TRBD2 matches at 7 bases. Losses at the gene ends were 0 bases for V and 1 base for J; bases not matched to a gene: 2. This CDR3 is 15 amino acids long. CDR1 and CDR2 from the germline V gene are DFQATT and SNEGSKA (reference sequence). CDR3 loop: CSARDGGRNTGELFF. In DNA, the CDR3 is TGCAGTGCTAGAGATGGCGGGAGGAACACCGGGGAGCTGTTTTTT.

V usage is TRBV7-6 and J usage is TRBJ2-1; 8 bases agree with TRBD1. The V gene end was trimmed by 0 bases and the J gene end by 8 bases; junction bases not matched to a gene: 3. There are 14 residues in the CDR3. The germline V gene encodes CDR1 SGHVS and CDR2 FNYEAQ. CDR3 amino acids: CASSLALTGDEQFF. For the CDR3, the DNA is TGTGCCAGCAGCTTAGCGTTGACAGGGGATGAGCAGTTCTTC.

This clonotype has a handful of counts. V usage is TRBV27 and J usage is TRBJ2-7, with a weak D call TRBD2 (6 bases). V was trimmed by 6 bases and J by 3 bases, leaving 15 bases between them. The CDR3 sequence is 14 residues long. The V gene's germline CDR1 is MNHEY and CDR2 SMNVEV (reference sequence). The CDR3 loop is CASSDRDSNYEQYF. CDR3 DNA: TGTGCCAGCAGCGACCGGGACTCCAACTACGAGCAGTACTTC.

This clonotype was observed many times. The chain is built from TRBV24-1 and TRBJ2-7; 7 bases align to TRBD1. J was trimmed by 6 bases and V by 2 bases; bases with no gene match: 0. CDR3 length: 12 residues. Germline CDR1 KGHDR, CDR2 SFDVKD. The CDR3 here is CATSDSGGEQYF. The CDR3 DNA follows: TGTGCCACCAGTGATTCAGGGGGCGAGCAGTACTTC.